The T cell receptor beta chain under discussion was sequenced for a study of blood T cell repertoires in COVID-19. Study at large: Samples taken during acute and convalescent COVID-19 were collected in the United States, Italy and Spain. The cDNA or gDNA used as material had been derived from T cells, B-cell-depleted T cells, or PBMCs.

Clones were sequenced by immunoSEQ multiplex PCR, and TCRdb holds only the in-frame ones, with some missing. The profile shows under 95,000 clones, approximately 79% of them singletons. J lost 2 bases, V lost 8 bases, and 1 base had no gene match. CDR3 size: 13 residues. Germline V gene sequence: CDR1 ENHRY, CDR2 SYGVKD. The sequence was collected from a man aged 65 to 79 with acute or convalescent COVID-19. This rearrangement joins TRBV10-3 to TRBJ1-3, with 9 bases matching TRBD1. Sequencing was carried out using peripheral blood. The CDR3 bases are TGTGCCATCCGGACAGGGGCTGGAAACACCATATATTTT. Amino acids: CAIRTGAGNTIYF.